This note documents a single TCR beta chain sequence. Its antigen is not identified. Using immunoSEQ multiplex PCR, the repertoire was profiled, and TCRdb retains in-frame clones only, with some absent. This sample has about 86,000 clones, with roughly 85% found just once. The CDR3 is made up of 16 amino acids. The germline CDR1 and CDR2 sequences are LNHDA and SQIVND (reference sequence). Losses at the gene ends were 5 bases for V and 3 bases for J; bases not matched to a gene: 7. The record originates from a study of a mutant IDH1 vaccine in newly diagnosed glioma. Described time point: week 23, last vaccination. Vaccine doses each comprised 300 ug of mutant IDH1 20-mer peptide, with topical imiquimod.

The source is a man aged 25-45 years with glioma. Some clones in this sample may be carry-over from other donors' samples. Sequencing used PBMCs, obtained from a glioma patient whose treatment included an IDH1 peptide vaccine. The chain employs TRBV19 and TRBJ2-2, with 9 bases matching TRBD1. DNA for the CDR3: TGTGCCAGTAGTCCTGACAGGGGGGCGGACACCGGGGAGCTGTTTTTT. This gives the protein CASSPDRGADTGELFF.